Described below is a single T cell receptor (beta chain) sequence and its context. Its antigen is unidentified. This sample is drawn from a study of post-analysis software for immune sequencing data. Study as a whole: Relapsing-remitting, secondary progressive and progressive-relapsing multiple sclerosis were all included among the disease courses.

Prepared TCR beta cDNA libraries contained unique molecular identifiers. TCRdb called the PCR reads again in MiXCR, with one record for every CDR3 protein. The sample lists about 460,000 distinct CDR3 sequences, over 35% seen once, with 12% in the top ten. The CDR3 extends over 13 amino acids. V lost 3 bases to trimming and J lost 4 bases, with 9 bases between them. Study conclusions and caveats: Four to six TRBV segments (TRBV5-6, TRBV5-1 and TRBV20-1 among them) occurred more frequently in patients than in controls. Controls significantly exceeded multiple sclerosis patients in normalized Chao1 diversity.

Sample: blood. The source is a girl between 10 and 17 years old with multiple sclerosis. V is TRBV12-3 or TRBV12-4 and J is TRBJ1-1; D remains unclear. CDR3 nucleotides: TGTGCCAGCAGTTTGACGCCTCTCACTGAAGCTTTCTTT. Translating it yields CASSLTPLTEAFF.